The entry below gives a single TCR beta chain sequence along with its context. What it recognizes is unknown. This record comes from a study of PD-1 blockade in classical Hodgkin lymphoma. Clones were sequenced by immunoSEQ multiplex PCR, and TCRdb holds only the in-frame ones, with some missing. The table has 31,000 or so clones, around 80% seen once. V lost 2 bases to trimming and J lost 4 bases; unmatched junction nucleotides: 5. Germline V gene sequence: CDR1 ENHRY, CDR2 SYGVKD. The CDR3 covers 16 residues. Broader study findings: A reduction in baseline TCR diversity was reportedly seen in newly diagnosed patients relative to healthy donors. Why the repertoires differ is still unclear, perhaps disease activity or prior therapy. Patients starting nivolumab less than 1 year after ASCT had lower diversity and were excluded from later analyses. Only CD4+ TCR diversity, not CD8+, had risen significantly by C4D1.

Time point specified: cycle 4 day 1 (C4D1), after 6 weeks of nivolumab. Each patient experienced a relapse that followed autologous stem cell transplantation, and brentuximab vedotin exposure varied. The authors purified CD4+ T cells from thawed PBMCs by magnetic negative selection. The chain couples TRBV10-3 to TRBJ2-3; TRBD1 aligns across 11 bases. This TCR was recovered from a human donor with classical Hodgkin lymphoma. Sample: CD4+ T cells from blood, taken before the fourth cycle of nivolumab. The CDR3 DNA reads as TGTGCCATCAGTGAGGGCAGGACAGGGGGCTCAGATACGCAGTATTTT. It encodes CAISEGRTGGSDTQYF.